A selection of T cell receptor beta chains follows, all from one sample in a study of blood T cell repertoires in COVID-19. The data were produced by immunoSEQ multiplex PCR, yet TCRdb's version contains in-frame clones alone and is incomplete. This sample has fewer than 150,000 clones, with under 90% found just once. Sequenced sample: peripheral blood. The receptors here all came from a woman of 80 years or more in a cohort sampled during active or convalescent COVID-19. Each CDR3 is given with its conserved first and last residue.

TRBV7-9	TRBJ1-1	CASSSSGHLNTEAFF
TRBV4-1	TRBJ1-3	CASSQERGYTIYF
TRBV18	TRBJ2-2	CASSPRLDWKDTGELFF
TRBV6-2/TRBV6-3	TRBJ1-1	CASSGHHRNTEAFF
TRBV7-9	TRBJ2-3	CASSLTSGGGTDTQYF
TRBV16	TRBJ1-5	CASSRNRANQPQHF
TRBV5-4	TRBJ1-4	CASSERGTNEKLFF
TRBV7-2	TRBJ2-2	CASSGGGAVGTGELFF
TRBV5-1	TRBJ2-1	CASSPQGQASSYNEQFF
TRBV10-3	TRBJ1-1	CAISESGGRRISGTEAFF
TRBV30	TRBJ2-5	CAWSVTGGWETQYF
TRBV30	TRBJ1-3	CAWSLLNGNTIYF
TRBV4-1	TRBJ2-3	CASGSSGGADTQYF
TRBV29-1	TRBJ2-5	CSVGFLRVQETQYF
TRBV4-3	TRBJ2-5	CASSQDLGAAETQYF
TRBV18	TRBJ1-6	CASSPPQGGDSPLHF
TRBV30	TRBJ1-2	CAWTPGLETGYTF
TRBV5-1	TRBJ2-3	CASSLGTTDTQYF
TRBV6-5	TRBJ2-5	CASSLTRIQETQYF
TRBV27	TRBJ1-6	CASSRITGGNSPLHF
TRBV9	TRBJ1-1	CASSKRTGVNTEAFF
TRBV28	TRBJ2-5	CASSFNFRDRFKETQYF
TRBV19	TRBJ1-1	CASSRDRWGAFF